This T cell receptor (beta chain) was observed in a study of cytomegalovirus exposure and HLA in healthy donors. Regarding the study as a whole: 87-base-pair reads could not separate some V segments, including TRBV6-2 and TRBV6-3.

Germline V gene data show CDR1 as LGHNT and CDR2 as FRNRAP. V was clipped by 4 bases and J by 4 bases, with 8 bases between them. The CDR3 consists of 12 residues. The PCR contained 60 Vbeta and 13 Jbeta primers. The data were produced by immunoSEQ multiplex PCR, yet TCRdb's version contains in-frame clones alone and is incomplete. The profile shows 150,000 to 200,000 clones, over 60% of them singletons. A remark on this clone: Antigen specificity is unknown.

Sequencing was done on a sample of PBMCs. This rearrangement joins TRBV12-5 to TRBJ2-7; D unresolved. The sequence was obtained from a woman aged 40-49 years in good health and CMV-seronegative. This CDR3 reads CASGSTGYEQYF. CDR3 coding DNA: TGTGCTAGTGGTTCGACGGGTTACGAGCAGTACTTC.